Listed below are T cell receptor beta chains from one sample, sequenced in a study of PD-1 blockade in classical Hodgkin lymphoma. Libraries were prepared by immunoSEQ multiplex PCR; TCRdb keeps only in-frame clonotypes and omits some of them. The sample lists some 45,000 clones, about nine tenths occurring once. Specimen: peripheral blood mononuclear cells (PBMCs), collected at baseline. Source of these receptors: a human donor with classical Hodgkin lymphoma. Each CDR3 is given with its conserved first and last residue. A D gene is named only where the DNA matches it firmly. Size is stated for part of the rows, as once, few or many counts, or as a class when the clone is expanded.

V	J	D	size	CDR3	DNA
TRBV27	TRBJ1-3	-	-	CASSLQGNTIYF	TGTGCCAGCAGTTTACAGGGAAACACCATATATTTT
TRBV5-1	TRBJ2-1	TRBD2	-	CASSLLANEQFF	TGCGCCAGCAGCTTACTAGCGAATGAGCAGTTCTTC
TRBV7-3	TRBJ2-4	-	-	CASSLMGKNIQYF	TGTGCCAGCAGCTTAATGGGCAAAAACATTCAGTACTTC
TRBV19	TRBJ2-7	TRBD1	-	CASSWGTGSSYEQYF	TGTGCCAGTAGTTGGGGGACAGGGAGCTCCTACGAGCAGTACTTC
TRBV15	TRBJ2-1	-	-	CATSRESGGMTLREQFF	TGTGCCACCAGCAGAGAGAGCGGCGGGATGACCCTGAGGGAGCAGTTCTTC
TRBV25-1	TRBJ2-5	TRBD1	-	CASSDLNINRGGQETQYF	TGTGCCAGCAGTGACCTGAACATAAACAGGGGTGGCCAAGAGACCCAGTACTTC
TRBV6-5	TRBJ2-5	-	-	CASSYSGGQETQYF	TGTGCCAGCAGTTACTCGGGCGGGCAAGAGACCCAGTACTTC
TRBV25-1	TRBJ2-2	-	-	CASSQVVTGELFF	TGTGCCAGCAGCCAGGTCGTTACCGGGGAGCTGTTTTTT
TRBV14	TRBJ2-7	TRBD2	-	CASSQEGLADKYEQYF	TGTGCCAGCAGCCAAGAAGGACTAGCGGATAAATACGAGCAGTACTTC
TRBV5-1	TRBJ1-1	-	-	CASRVGQLNTEAFF	TGCGCCAGCAGAGTCGGACAGCTGAACACTGAAGCTTTCTTT
TRBV5-1	TRBJ1-1	TRBD1	-	CASGPTGRTEAFF	TGCGCCAGCGGCCCGACAGGGCGCACTGAAGCTTTCTTT
TRBV7-9	TRBJ1-6	-	-	CASSFRTKPYNSPLHF	TGTGCCAGCAGCTTCCGGACGAAGCCCTATAATTCACCCCTCCACTTT
TRBV5-4	TRBJ1-2	-	-	CASSSDYYGYTF	TGTGCCAGCAGCTCGGACTACTATGGCTACACCTTC
TRBV28	TRBJ1-4	-	-	CAASGQGISETNEKLFF	TGTGCCGCCTCAGGGCAGGGTATCTCTGAAACTAATGAAAAACTGTTTTTT
TRBV5-4	TRBJ1-4	-	-	CASSRGPRAGEKLFF	TGTGCCAGCAGCCGGGGCCCTCGGGCGGGTGAAAAACTGTTTTTT
TRBV27	TRBJ1-2	-	-	CASSFRDGDYGYTF	TGTGCCAGCAGTTTTCGGGACGGGGACTATGGCTACACCTTC
TRBV19	TRBJ2-7	-	-	CASSSGTYEQYF	TGTGCCAGTAGTTCTGGGACCTACGAGCAGTACTTC
TRBV28	TRBJ2-5	-	medium-sized	CASSLEVGETQYF	TGTGCCAGCAGTTTGGAAGTCGGCGAGACCCAGTACTTC
TRBV7-9	TRBJ1-1	-	-	CASSGQKAEAFF	TGTGCCAGCAGCGGACAAAAGGCTGAAGCTTTCTTT
TRBV7-6	TRBJ2-1	TRBD2	few	CASSSIAGLLTNEQFF	TGTGCCAGCAGCTCGATAGCGGGCCTACTTACGAATGAGCAGTTCTTC
TRBV28	TRBJ2-5	-	-	CASSFSARYQETQYF	TGTGCCAGCAGTTTTTCGGCTCGTTACCAAGAGACCCAGTACTTC
TRBV27	TRBJ1-2	-	-	CASSLLGANYGYTF	TGTGCCAGCAGTCTCCTGGGAGCTAACTATGGCTACACCTTC
TRBV5-8	TRBJ1-1	-	-	CASRRGSLSREAFF	TGTGCCAGCAGGCGCGGCAGTTTAAGCCGTGAAGCTTTCTTT
TRBV6-5	TRBJ1-1	TRBD1	-	CASSYSRRGQTEAFF	TGTGCCAGCAGTTACTCGCGGAGGGGGCAAACTGAAGCTTTCTTT
TRBV7-8	TRBJ2-5	-	-	CASSLGLELEETQYF	TGTGCCAGCAGCTTAGGCCTAGAGTTGGAGGAGACCCAGTACTTC
TRBV7-6	TRBJ2-7	-	once	CASSSDGLSSYEQYF	TGTGCCAGCAGCTCCGATGGTTTAAGCTCCTACGAGCAGTACTTC
TRBV10-3	TRBJ1-5	-	-	CAISEAAPAAYQPQHF	TGTGCCATCAGTGAGGCGGCTCCCGCCGCCTATCAGCCCCAGCATTTT
TRBV4-3	TRBJ2-3	TRBD2	-	CASSQGSSGGFDTQYF	TGCGCCAGCAGCCAAGGGAGTAGCGGGGGTTTTGATACGCAGTATTTT
TRBV27	TRBJ1-4	-	once	CASSFSLSTNEKLFF	TGTGCCAGCAGTTTTTCCCTTTCAACTAATGAAAAACTGTTTTTT
TRBV2	TRBJ2-7	TRBD2	-	CASSEGIAGVRYEQYF	TGTGCCAGCAGTGAAGGAATAGCGGGAGTAAGGTACGAGCAGTACTTC
TRBV11-2	TRBJ2-2	TRBD2	-	CASSLVVAGGPGTGELFF	TGTGCCAGCAGCTTAGTGGTAGCGGGAGGGCCCGGCACCGGGGAGCTGTTTTTT
TRBV5-6	TRBJ1-2	-	-	CASSLGTQPLIYGYTF	TGTGCCAGCAGCTTGGGAACCCAACCCCTTATCTATGGCTACACCTTC
TRBV18	TRBJ1-5	-	few	CASSQGQGVQPQHF	TGTGCCAGCTCACAGGGGCAGGGAGTTCAGCCCCAGCATTTT
TRBV7-2	TRBJ2-1	TRBD1	-	CASSKRTGGEQFF	TGTGCCAGCAGCAAAAGGACAGGTGGTGAGCAGTTCTTC
TRBV10-2	TRBJ2-4	-	-	CASSDHRTPPSQGNIQYF	TGCGCCAGCAGTGATCATCGGACACCACCTAGCCAGGGAAACATTCAGTACTTC
TRBV7-8	TRBJ1-2	-	-	CASSLFSGPNYGYTF	TGTGCCAGCAGCCTATTCTCAGGGCCTAACTATGGCTACACCTTC
TRBV11-2	TRBJ1-1	-	few	CASIPSGGYAEAFF	TGTGCCAGCATCCCCTCGGGAGGTTACGCTGAAGCTTTCTTT
TRBV5-1	TRBJ2-5	-	-	CASSLGRQETQYF	TGCGCCAGCAGCTTGGGCAGACAAGAGACCCAGTACTTC
TRBV11-3	TRBJ1-1	TRBD1	-	CASSLFTGVNTEAFF	TGTGCCAGCAGCCTATTTACAGGGGTGAACACTGAAGCTTTCTTT
TRBV5-1	TRBJ1-2	-	few	CASSFEGSYGYTF	TGCGCCAGCAGCTTTGAGGGGTCCTATGGCTACACCTTC
TRBV7-9	TRBJ1-1	TRBD1	-	CASSSTGRAEAFF	TGTGCCAGCAGTTCGACAGGGAGGGCTGAAGCTTTCTTT
TRBV6-1	TRBJ1-1	-	-	CASSEEGRQEAFF	TGTGCCAGCAGTGAAGAAGGGAGGCAGGAAGCTTTCTTT
TRBV7-6	TRBJ2-7	TRBD2	-	CASSPLVSGGSYEQYF	TGTGCCAGCAGCCCCCTCGTGAGCGGGGGGTCCTACGAGCAGTACTTC
TRBV28	TRBJ2-1	TRBD1	-	CASSSYSSWDSQLNEQFF	TGTGCCAGCAGTTCCTATTCGTCCTGGGACAGCCAACTCAATGAGCAGTTCTTC
TRBV2	TRBJ1-2	TRBD1	-	CASSDGQGADGYTF	TGTGCCAGCAGTGACGGACAGGGGGCAGATGGCTACACCTTC
TRBV29-1	TRBJ1-1	TRBD1	-	CSVPGQGANTEAFF	TGCAGCGTCCCGGGACAGGGTGCTAACACTGAAGCTTTCTTT
TRBV4-1	TRBJ2-7	-	-	CASSQWGLLRPYEQYF	TGCGCCAGCAGCCAATGGGGACTTCTCAGACCCTACGAGCAGTACTTC
TRBV27	TRBJ1-2	-	-	CASSLSSTATYGYTF	TGTGCCAGCAGTTTATCTAGCACAGCTACCTATGGCTACACCTTC
TRBV6-5	TRBJ2-7	-	-	CASSRPGYYEQYF	TGTGCCAGCAGTCGACCGGGGTACTACGAGCAGTACTTC
TRBV2	TRBJ2-4	-	-	CASSEFRQVKNIQYF	TGTGCCAGCAGTGAATTTAGGCAGGTGAAAAACATTCAGTACTTC
TRBV19	TRBJ1-5	-	-	CASMARTFVNQPQHF	TGTGCCAGTATGGCGAGGACATTTGTCAATCAGCCCCAGCATTTT